Listed here are 8 T cell receptor beta chains from one sample, sequenced in a study of blood T cell repertoires in COVID-19. Sequenced by immunoSEQ multiplex PCR; TCRdb stores in-frame clones only, minus some. The sample has 97,000 or so clones, around nine tenths seen once; the top ten hold about 5.5%. Sequencing input: peripheral blood. These receptors were collected from a man aged 50 to 60 with acute or convalescent COVID-19.

The chain is built from TRBV9 and TRBJ1-1; tentatively, D is TRBD1 (6 bases). The germline V gene encodes CDR1 SGDLS and CDR2 YYNGEE. With 4 bases removed from V and 5 bases from J, the gap between germline ends came to 18 bases. This CDR3 comprises 15 residues. CDR3 region: CASSPHSGELTEAFF. The CDR3 DNA reads as TGTGCCAGCAGCCCCCATTCAGGGGAGTTGACTGAAGCTTTCTTT.

This chain joins TRBV6-6 and TRBJ1-5, with D possibly TRBD1 on 5 matching bases. CDR3 size: 14 residues. Trimming removed 7 bases from V and 4 bases from J, with 14 bases in between. From germline, CDR1 is MNHNY and CDR2 SVGAGI (reference sequence). The CDR3 here is CASKPGNSNQPQHF. CDR3 DNA sequence: TGTGCCAGCAAACCAGGGAATTCGAATCAGCCCCAGCATTTT.

The chain links TRBV29-1 to TRBJ1-5; 7 bases match TRBD1. CDR1 SQVTM and CDR2 ANQGSEA come from the germline V gene. The ends lost 6 bases at V and 8 bases at J; junction bases unmatched: 19. CDR3 length equals 16 residues. CDR3 sequence reads: CSVRAGTALKREPQHF. CDR3 nucleotide sequence: TGCAGCGTAAGGGCCGGGACAGCACTTAAAAGAGAGCCCCAGCATTTT.

This clone appeared once. The CDR3 DNA reads TGTGCCAGCAGCTTCACGGGGGCCTACAATGAGCAGTTCTTC. As protein: CASSFTGAYNEQFF. This chain joins TRBV7-9 and TRBJ2-1, with D possibly being TRBD2 (6 bases). With 3 bases removed from V and 2 bases from J, the gap between germline ends came to 8 bases. Germline V gene lookup returns CDR1 SEHNR and CDR2 FQNEAQ (reference sequence). This CDR3 region has 14 residues.

The CDR3 is CASSLGQGVTGELFF. The CDR3 DNA follows: TGTGCCAGCAGTTTAGGACAGGGGGTCACCGGGGAGCTGTTTTTT. This sequence joins TRBV6-2 or TRBV6-3 and TRBJ2-2; 10 bases map to TRBD1. Germline values: CDR1 MNHEY, CDR2 SVGEGT. V shed 4 bases and J 4 bases; nucleotides not matched to a gene: 3. The CDR3 runs to 15 residues.

The DNA of the CDR3 is TGTGCCAGCAGCCTCGCACCCCAGGGCCCAGATACGCAGTATTTT. It yields the protein CASSLAPQGPDTQYF. The V call is TRBV7-9, the J call TRBJ2-3; D might be TRBD1 (5 bases). The CDR3 covers 15 residues. V was cut by 5 bases and J by 4 bases, with 16 bases left in between. Germline V gene data show CDR1 as SEHNR and CDR2 as FQNEAQ (reference sequence).

The genes are TRBV29-1 and TRBJ1-6; D is perhaps TRBD1 (5 bases). CDR3 length: 13 residues. V was cut by 4 bases and J by 7 bases, with 11 bases left in between. CDR1 is SQVTM and CDR2 is ANQGSEA in the germline V gene. In DNA form, the CDR3 reads TGCAGCGTTGCGTCAGGGTTCAATTCACCCCTCCACTTT. This encodes CSVASGFNSPLHF.

The rearrangement uses TRBV24-1 and TRBJ2-2, with D possibly TRBD1 on 6 matching bases. The V end lost 12 bases, the J end lost 3 bases, and 10 bases lay between the germline ends. In germline, CDR1 is KGHDR, CDR2 SFDVKD. The CDR3 runs 12 residues. CDR3 amino acids: CAAGQYTGELFF. CDR3 nucleotide sequence: TGTGCCGCTGGACAGTACACCGGGGAGCTGTTTTTT.